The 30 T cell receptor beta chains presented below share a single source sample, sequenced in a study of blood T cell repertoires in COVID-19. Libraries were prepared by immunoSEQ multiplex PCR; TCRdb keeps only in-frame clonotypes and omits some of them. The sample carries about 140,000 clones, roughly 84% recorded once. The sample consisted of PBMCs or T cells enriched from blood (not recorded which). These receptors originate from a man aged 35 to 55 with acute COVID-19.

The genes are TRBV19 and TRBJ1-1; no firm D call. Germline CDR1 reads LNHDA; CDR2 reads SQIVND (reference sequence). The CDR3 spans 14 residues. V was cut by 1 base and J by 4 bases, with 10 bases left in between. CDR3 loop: CASSIGQVRTEAFF. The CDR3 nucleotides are TGTGCCAGTAGTATAGGGCAGGTCCGCACTGAAGCTTTCTTT.

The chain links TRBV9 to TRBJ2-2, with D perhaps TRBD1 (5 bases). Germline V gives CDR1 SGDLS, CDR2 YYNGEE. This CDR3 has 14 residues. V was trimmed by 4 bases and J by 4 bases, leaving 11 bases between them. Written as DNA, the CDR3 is TGTGCCAGCAGCCGGCAGGGTGGCACCGGGGAGCTGTTTTTT. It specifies CASSRQGGTGELFF.

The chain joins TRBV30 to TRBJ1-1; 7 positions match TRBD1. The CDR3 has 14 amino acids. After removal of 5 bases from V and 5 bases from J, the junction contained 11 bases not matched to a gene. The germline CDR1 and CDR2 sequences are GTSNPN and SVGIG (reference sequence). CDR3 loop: CAWGRTGIRTEAFF. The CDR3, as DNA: TGTGCCTGGGGCCGGACAGGTATCCGAACTGAAGCTTTCTTT.

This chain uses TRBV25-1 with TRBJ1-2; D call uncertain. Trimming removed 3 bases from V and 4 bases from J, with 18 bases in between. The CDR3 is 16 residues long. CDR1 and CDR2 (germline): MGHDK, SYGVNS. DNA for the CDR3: TGTGCCAGCAGTGAGTTGGGCGGGGAAGGTAGCTATGGCTACACCTTC. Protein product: CASSELGGEGSYGYTF.

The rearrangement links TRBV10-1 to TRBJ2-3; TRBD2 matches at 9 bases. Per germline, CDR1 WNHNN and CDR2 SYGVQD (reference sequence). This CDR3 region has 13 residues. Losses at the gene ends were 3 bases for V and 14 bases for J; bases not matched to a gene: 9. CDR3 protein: CASSDSAGGPRYF. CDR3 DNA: TGCGCCAGCAGTGATTCGGCGGGGGGGCCGAGGTATTTT.

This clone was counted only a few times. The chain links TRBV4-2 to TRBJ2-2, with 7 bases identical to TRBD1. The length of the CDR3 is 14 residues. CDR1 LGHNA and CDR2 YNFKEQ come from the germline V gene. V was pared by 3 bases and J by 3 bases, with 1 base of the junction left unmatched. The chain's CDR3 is CASSHDRDTGELFF. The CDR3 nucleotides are TGTGCCAGCAGCCATGACAGGGACACCGGGGAGCTGTTTTTT.

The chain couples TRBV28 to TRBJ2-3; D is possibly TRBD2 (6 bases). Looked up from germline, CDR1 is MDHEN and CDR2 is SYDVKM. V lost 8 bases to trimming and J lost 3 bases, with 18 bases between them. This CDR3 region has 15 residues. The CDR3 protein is CASCEGTLGTDTQYF. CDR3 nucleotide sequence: TGTGCCAGCTGCGAGGGGACTCTGGGGACAGATACGCAGTATTTT.

CDR3 residues: CASSEFTSGSYEQFF. CDR3 DNA sequence: TGTGCCAGCAGTGAATTTACTAGCGGGAGTTATGAGCAGTTCTTC. The chain has TRBV25-1 and TRBJ2-1, with 11 bases aligning to TRBD2. Germline V lookup: CDR1 MGHDK, CDR2 SYGVNS. V gave up 1 base and J gave up 8 bases; unmatched junction bases: 4. The length of the CDR3 is 15 residues. Supplemented by reference TRBV25-1 and TRBJ2-1, the full variable domain reads EADIYQTPRYLVIGTGKKITLECSQTMGHDKMYWYQQDPGMELHLIHYSYGVNSTEKGDLSSESTVSRIRTEHFPLTLESARPSHTSQYLCASSEFTSGSYEQFFGPGTRLTVL.

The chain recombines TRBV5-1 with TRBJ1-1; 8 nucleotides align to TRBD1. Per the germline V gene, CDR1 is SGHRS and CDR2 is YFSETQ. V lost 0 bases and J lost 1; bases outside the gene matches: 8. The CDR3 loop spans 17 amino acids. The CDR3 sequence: CASSLDGQGWKNTEAFF. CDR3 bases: TGCGCCAGCAGCTTGGATGGACAGGGCTGGAAGAACACTGAAGCTTTCTTT.

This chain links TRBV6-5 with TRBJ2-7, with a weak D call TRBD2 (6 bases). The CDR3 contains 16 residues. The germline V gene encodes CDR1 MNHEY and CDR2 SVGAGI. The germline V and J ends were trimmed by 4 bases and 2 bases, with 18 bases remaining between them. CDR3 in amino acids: CASSSTRRAVTYEQYF. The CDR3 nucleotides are TGTGCCAGCAGTTCCACAAGGAGGGCGGTCACCTACGAGCAGTACTTC.

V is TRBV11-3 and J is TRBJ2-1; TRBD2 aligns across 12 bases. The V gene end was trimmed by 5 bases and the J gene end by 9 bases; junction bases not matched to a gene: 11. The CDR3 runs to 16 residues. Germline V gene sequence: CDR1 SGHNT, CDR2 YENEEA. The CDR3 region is CASSAQTSGRGGEQFF. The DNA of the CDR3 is TGTGCCAGCAGCGCCCAGACTAGCGGGAGAGGAGGTGAGCAGTTCTTC.

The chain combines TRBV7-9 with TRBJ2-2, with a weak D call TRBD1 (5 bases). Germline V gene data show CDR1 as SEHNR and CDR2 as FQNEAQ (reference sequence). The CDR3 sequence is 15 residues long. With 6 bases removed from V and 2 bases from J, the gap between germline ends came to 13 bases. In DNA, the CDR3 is TGTGCCAGCAGTCGACAGTTTATAAACACCGGGGAGCTGTTTTTT. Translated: CASSRQFINTGELFF.

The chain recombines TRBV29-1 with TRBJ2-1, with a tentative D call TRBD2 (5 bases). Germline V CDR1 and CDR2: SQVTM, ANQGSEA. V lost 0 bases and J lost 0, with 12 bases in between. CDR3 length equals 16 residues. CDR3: CSVEEASRSSYNEQFF. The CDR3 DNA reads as TGCAGCGTTGAAGAGGCTAGCCGTAGCTCCTACAATGAGCAGTTCTTC.

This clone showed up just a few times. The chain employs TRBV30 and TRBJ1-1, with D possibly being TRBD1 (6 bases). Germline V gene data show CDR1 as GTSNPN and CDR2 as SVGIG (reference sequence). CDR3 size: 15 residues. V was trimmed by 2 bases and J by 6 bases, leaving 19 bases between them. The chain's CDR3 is CAWSLPPTGIPEAFF. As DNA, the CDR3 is TGTGCCTGGAGTTTACCCCCAACAGGGATCCCTGAAGCTTTCTTT.

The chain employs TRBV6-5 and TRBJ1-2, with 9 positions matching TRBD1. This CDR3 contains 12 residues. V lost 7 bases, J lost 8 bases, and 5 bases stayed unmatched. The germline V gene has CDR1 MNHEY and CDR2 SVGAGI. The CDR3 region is CASTRTGEGYTF. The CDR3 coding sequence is TGTGCCAGCACCAGGACAGGGGAAGGCTACACCTTC.

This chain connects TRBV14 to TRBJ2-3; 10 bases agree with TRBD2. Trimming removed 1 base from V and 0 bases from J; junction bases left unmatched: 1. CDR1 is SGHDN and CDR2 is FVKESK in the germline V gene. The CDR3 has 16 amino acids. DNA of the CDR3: TGTGCCAGCAGCCAAGGTAGCGGGGGGAGCACAGATACGCAGTATTTT. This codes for CASSQGSGGSTDTQYF.

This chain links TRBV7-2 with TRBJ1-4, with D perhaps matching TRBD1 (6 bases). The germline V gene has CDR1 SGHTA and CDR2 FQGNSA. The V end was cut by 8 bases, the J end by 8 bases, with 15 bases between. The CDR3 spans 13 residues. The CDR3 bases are TGTGCCAGCTCCCAAGGCGGGGGCGAAAAACTGTTTTTT. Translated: CASSQGGGEKLFF.

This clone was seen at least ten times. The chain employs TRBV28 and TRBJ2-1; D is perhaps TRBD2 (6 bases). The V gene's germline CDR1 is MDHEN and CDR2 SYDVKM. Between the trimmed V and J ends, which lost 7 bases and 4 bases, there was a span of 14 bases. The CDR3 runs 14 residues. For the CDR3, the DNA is TGTGCCAGCACCATGGGGGAGGCGTACAATGAGCAGTTCTTC. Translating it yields CASTMGEAYNEQFF.

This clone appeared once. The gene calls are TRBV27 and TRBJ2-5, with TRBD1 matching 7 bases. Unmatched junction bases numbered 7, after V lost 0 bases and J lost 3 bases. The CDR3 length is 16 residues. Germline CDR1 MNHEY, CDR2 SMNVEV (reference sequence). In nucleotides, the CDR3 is TGTGCCAGCAGTTTATCGTTGCAGGGGGTTAAAGAGACCCAGTACTTC. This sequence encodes CASSLSLQGVKETQYF.

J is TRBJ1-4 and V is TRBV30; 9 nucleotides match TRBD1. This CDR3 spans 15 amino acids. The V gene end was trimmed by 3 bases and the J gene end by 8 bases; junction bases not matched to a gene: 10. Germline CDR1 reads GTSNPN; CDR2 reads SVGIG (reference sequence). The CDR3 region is CAWSGATGGGEKLFF. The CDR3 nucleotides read TGTGCCTGGAGCGGGGCGACAGGGGGTGGCGAAAAACTGTTTTTT.

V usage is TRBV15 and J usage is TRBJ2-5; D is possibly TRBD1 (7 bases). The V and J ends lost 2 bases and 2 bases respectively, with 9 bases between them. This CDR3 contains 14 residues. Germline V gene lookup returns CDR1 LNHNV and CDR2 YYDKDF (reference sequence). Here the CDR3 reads CATSRQGGQETQYF. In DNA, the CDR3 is TGTGCCACCAGCAGACAGGGGGGTCAAGAGACCCAGTACTTC.

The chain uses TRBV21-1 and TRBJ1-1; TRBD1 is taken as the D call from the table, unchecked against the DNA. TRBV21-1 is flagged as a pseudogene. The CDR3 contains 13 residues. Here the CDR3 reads CATGTGGNTEAFF. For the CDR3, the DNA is TGTGCCACAGGTACAGGGGGAAACACTGAAGCTTTCTTT.

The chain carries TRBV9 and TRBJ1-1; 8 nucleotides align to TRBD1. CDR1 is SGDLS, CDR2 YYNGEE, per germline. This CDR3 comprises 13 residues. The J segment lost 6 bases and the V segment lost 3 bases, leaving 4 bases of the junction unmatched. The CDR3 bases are TGTGCCAGCAGCGGTGGACAGGGCCCTGAAGCTTTCTTT. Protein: CASSGGQGPEAFF.

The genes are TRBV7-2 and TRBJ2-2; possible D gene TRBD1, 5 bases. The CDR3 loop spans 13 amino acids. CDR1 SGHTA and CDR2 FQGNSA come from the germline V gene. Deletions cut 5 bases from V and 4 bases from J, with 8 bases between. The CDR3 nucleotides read TGTGCCAGCAGCCAAAGGGGCACCGGGGAGCTGTTTTTT. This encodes CASSQRGTGELFF.

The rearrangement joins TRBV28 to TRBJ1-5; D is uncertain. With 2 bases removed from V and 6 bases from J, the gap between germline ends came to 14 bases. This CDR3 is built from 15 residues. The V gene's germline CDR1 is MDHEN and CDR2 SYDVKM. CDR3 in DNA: TGTGCCAGCAGTTTACCGAGAGGGTCAGGTCAGCCCCAGCATTTT. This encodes CASSLPRGSGQPQHF.

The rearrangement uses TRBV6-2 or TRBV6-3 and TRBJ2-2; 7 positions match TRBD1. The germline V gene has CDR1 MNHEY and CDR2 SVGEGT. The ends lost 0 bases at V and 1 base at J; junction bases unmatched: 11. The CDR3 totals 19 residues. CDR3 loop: CASSYSEIWTGENTGELFF. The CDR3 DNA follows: TGTGCCAGCAGTTACTCCGAGATTTGGACAGGCGAGAACACCGGGGAGCTGTTTTTT.

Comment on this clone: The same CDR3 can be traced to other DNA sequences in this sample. In DNA, the CDR3 is TGTGCCAGCAGTTTAGGACAACAAGAGACCCAGTACTTC. Translation: CASSLGQQETQYF. The chain recombines TRBV12-3 or TRBV12-4 with TRBJ2-5; D not certain. The CDR3 loop spans 13 amino acids. V shed 1 base and J shed 2 bases, with 5 bases lying between them.

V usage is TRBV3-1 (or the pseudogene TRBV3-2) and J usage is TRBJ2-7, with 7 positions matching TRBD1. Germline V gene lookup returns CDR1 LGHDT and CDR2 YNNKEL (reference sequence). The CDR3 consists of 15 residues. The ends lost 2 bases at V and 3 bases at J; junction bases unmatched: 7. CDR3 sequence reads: CASSQRTGPNYEQYF. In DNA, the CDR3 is TGTGCCAGCAGCCAAAGGACAGGCCCCAACTACGAGCAGTACTTC.

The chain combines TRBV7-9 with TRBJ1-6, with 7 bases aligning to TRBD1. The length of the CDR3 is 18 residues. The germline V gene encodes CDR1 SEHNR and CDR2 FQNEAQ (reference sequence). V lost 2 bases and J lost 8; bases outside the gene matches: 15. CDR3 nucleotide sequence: TGTGCCAGCAGCTTAAAGAAGCCTAAGGGGGCTAAAGATTCACCCCTCCACTTT. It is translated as CASSLKKPKGAKDSPLHF.

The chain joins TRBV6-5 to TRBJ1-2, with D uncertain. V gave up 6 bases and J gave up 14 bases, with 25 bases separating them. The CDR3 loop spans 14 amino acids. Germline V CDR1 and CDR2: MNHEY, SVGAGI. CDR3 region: CASRPYRGPTIGTF. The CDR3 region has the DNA TGTGCCAGCAGACCTTACCGAGGGCCAACCATAGGAACCTTC.